This TCR beta chain was sequenced during a study of spatial heterogeneity in lung cancer (dated by TCRdb to the late 2010s). About the full investigation: Beta-chain transcripts were consistently detected in greater numbers than alpha-chain transcripts, which likely reflected higher beta-chain transcript abundance. In the raw uncorrected reads, each unique combination of TCR and UMI appeared more than ten times on average. In non-small cell lung cancer, the study quantitatively compared TCR alpha and beta repertoires across several tumor regions, matched nontumor lung, and blood. Nonsynonymous mutation counts, determined by whole-exome sequencing of tumor tissue, were related to features of the TCR repertoire. Both alpha and beta chains were TCR-sequenced in around 220 tumor regions, approximately 68 matched nontumor lung samples and some 50 PBMC samples obtained at surgery. General findings and caveats noted by the study authors: Confirming at a functional level the hypothesis that regional TCRs recognize regional mutations was considered to require additional single-cell paired TCR alpha and beta sequencing. Ubiquitous expanded tumor TCRs were detected in blood more often at tumor resection than at routine follow-up.

This clonotype was observed a few times. It lacks a known antigen. Per-nucleotide qualities are absent, and no much larger clonotype sits a single base away. The CDR3 measures 16 amino acids from cysteine to phenylalanine. Only CDR3 DNA is held: 48 bases, read in frame from base 1. V trim: 4 bases; J trim: 2 bases; unmatched bases: 5. Looking up the germline V gene yields CDR1 SGHRS and CDR2 YFSETQ. Per the publication, the time point label means: sample taken at primary tumor resection. Without any cell sorting, TCR sequencing was performed on whole RNA extracted either from tumor and nontumor lung tissue or from cryopreserved PBMC samples. The donors were 70 or so patients from the lung TRACERx cohort who had early-stage, untreated non-small cell lung cancer. Only patients for whom sufficient RNA was available from at least two tumor regions were selected for TCR sequencing. Library preparation was by 5' RACE. TCRdb shows the sequencer as NextSeq 500. In the TCR library protocol, a unique molecular identifier was attached to each TCR cDNA molecule so that PCR and sequencing errors could be corrected. The study's processing was this. Decombinator tools were used for TCR identification, UMI-based error correction and CDR3 extraction. TCRs above a frequency of 2 per 1,000, corresponding to the top 1% of the tumor frequency distribution, were defined as expanded. Renyi diversity was computed with the R vegan package after each repertoire had been subsampled 100 times to 5,000 TCRs. To build CDR3 similarity networks, amino acid triplet string-kernel similarity was used, and CDR3s were connected when their pairwise similarity was above 0.82. The public reads were quality trimmed at Q25 with fastp and then assembled into clones with MiXCR by TCRdb, keeping productive beta chains. Rows matching on CDR3 protein sequence are summarized as one entry with the most common DNA and genes. TCRdb's processing, not the authors', yielded these V and J calls. In this sample the table shows 30,000 to 45,000 distinct CDR3 sequences, around 5% of which occur a single time. Under 35% of the sample comes from the top ten.

This chain is built from TRBV5-1 and TRBJ2-3, with 12 bases aligning to TRBD2. The receptor comes from a female donor with early-stage non-small cell lung cancer. The specimen was PBMCs, collected at surgery. The DNA sequence is TGCGCCAGCAGCCAAGGACTAGCGGGAAACACAGATACGCAGTATTTT. Translated, it reads CASSQGLAGNTDTQYF.